The 6 T cell receptor beta chains below all came from one sample that was sequenced in a study of cytomegalovirus exposure and HLA in healthy donors. Both 60 Vbeta primers and 13 Jbeta primers went into the PCR. TCRdb keeps only in-frame clones here, not all; method: immunoSEQ multiplex PCR. The table records 110,000 to 150,000 clones, 72% of them present only once. The sequenced sample consisted of PBMCs. Source of these receptors: a man aged 35 to 55 in good health and CMV-seronegative.

The CDR3: CASSVVGSQYNEQFF. The CDR3 coding sequence is TGTGCCAGCAGCGTAGTGGGTAGCCAGTACAATGAGCAGTTCTTC. The rearrangement joins TRBV9 to TRBJ2-1; no reliable D call. CDR3 length: 15 residues. Trimming took 0 bases from V and 4 from J, leaving 11 bases between them. The germline gives CDR1 SGDLS, CDR2 YYNGEE.

This clone was seen just once. The rearrangement uses TRBV6-5 and TRBJ2-3; 14 nucleotides line up with TRBD2. CDR1 and CDR2 (germline): MNHEY, SVGAGI. With 4 bases clipped from V and 3 bases from J, the junction kept 0 bases outside the gene matches. This CDR3 region has 15 residues. The DNA of the CDR3 is TGTGCCAGCAGTTGGACTAGCGGGGGGACAGATACGCAGTATTTT. Amino acids: CASSWTSGGTDTQYF.

This clone was seen more than once but under ten times. The chain uses TRBV28 and TRBJ2-2, with 7 bases matching TRBD1. In germline, CDR1 is MDHEN, CDR2 SYDVKM. With 7 bases clipped from V and 3 bases from J, the junction kept 11 bases outside the gene matches. The CDR3 extends over 16 amino acids. CDR3 protein: CASNRRQGFDTGELFF. In DNA, the CDR3 is TGTGCCAGCAACAGAAGACAGGGATTCGACACCGGGGAGCTGTTTTTT.

About this clone: Other DNA sequences of this sample code for an identical CDR3. The rearrangement joins TRBV5-6 to TRBJ1-5; the D gene is possibly TRBD1 (6 bases). The CDR3 sequence is 13 residues long. The germline V gene has CDR1 SGHDT and CDR2 YYEEEE. V was clipped by 2 bases and J by 6 bases, with 9 bases between them. The CDR3, as DNA: TGTGCCAGCAGCTTTCTAGGGGGTCAGCCCCAGCATTTT. It codes for CASSFLGGQPQHF. The full variable domain, rest sourced from reference TRBV5-6 and TRBJ1-5, is DAGVTQSPTHLIKTRGQQVTLRCSPKSGHDTVSWYQQALGQGPQFIFQYYEEEERQRGNFPDRFSGHQFPNYSSELNVNALLLGDSALYLCASSFLGGQPQHFGDGTRLSIL.

The chain has TRBV6-1 and TRBJ1-2; no firm D call. The CDR3 has 15 residues. Trimming left V 7 bases short and J 2 bases short, with 17 bases between. CDR1 is MNHNS and CDR2 is SASEGT in the germline V gene. In nucleotides, the CDR3 is TGTGCCAGCACCCCCGATTGGGGAGGGAACTATGGCTACACCTTC. Its translation is CASTPDWGGNYGYTF.

This clone was recorded a few times. The V and J genes are TRBV10-3 and TRBJ2-5, with D tentatively TRBD1 (5 bases). Germline V gives CDR1 ENHRY, CDR2 SYGVKD. The CDR3 contains 15 residues. V dropped 0 bases and J dropped 4 bases, with 12 bases sitting between them. Written as DNA, the CDR3 is TGTGCCATCAGTGAGTCGATGGGGCATATAGAGACCCAGTACTTC. Its protein product is CAISESMGHIETQYF.